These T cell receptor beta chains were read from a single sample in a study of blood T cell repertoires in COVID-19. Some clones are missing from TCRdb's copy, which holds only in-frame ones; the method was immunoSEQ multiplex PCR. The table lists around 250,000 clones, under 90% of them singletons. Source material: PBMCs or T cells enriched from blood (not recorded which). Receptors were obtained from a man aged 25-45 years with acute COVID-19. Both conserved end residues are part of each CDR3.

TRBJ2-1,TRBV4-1,CASSQAGSDEQFF
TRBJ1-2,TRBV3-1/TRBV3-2,CASSQEGRDRVNYGYTF
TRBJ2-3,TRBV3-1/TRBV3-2,CASSQDGAGVVTQYF
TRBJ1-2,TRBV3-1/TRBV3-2,CASSRGQAVGGYTF
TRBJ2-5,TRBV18,CASSPALGPQETQYF
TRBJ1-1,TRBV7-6,CASSLVPGRMNTEAFF
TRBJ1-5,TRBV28,CASTYRGAIGSNQPQHF
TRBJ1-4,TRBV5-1,CASSLPQDATNEKLFF
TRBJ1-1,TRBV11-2,CASSQGQVKNLNTEAFF
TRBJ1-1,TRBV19,CASSMGRGRVAEAFF
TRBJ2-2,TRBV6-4,CASQTRGGSTGELFF
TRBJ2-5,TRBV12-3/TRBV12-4,CATAREETQYF
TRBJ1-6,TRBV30,CAWKGGNSPLHF
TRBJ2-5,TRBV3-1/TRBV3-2,CASSQLSGGPETQYF